These 13 T cell receptor beta chains were all obtained from the same sample, sequenced in a study of T cells in Graves' hyperthyroidism and ophthalmopathy. The investigators amplified TCR beta CDR3 regions from RNA transcripts. Carried out on the TCR CDR3, a first-round RT-PCR used the HTBI primer set. TCRdb called the multiplex PCR reads again in MiXCR, with one record for every CDR3 protein. The repertoire holds around 520,000 distinct CDR3 sequences, with 14% as singletons. The sample comprised blood. These receptors originate from a woman between 18 and 29 years old with Graves' hyperthyroidism.

This clonotype was detected many times. The rearrangement joins TRBV5-1 to TRBJ1-2, with 9 bases that match TRBD1. The trim removed 6 bases at V and 5 bases at J, leaving 11 bases unmatched. Per germline, CDR1 SGHRS and CDR2 YFSETQ. The CDR3 runs to 15 residues. CDR3 in amino acids: CASKPGQGLEYGYTF. The CDR3 DNA reads TGCGCCAGCAAACCGGGACAGGGTCTGGAATATGGCTACACCTTC.

This clonotype appeared many times. This chain joins TRBV20-1 and TRBJ2-3; 11 bases are a match to TRBD2. J gave up 2 bases and V 5 bases, and 3 bases lay outside the gene matches. The CDR3 contains 14 residues. Looked up from germline, CDR1 is DFQATT and CDR2 is SNEGSKA (reference sequence). In DNA form, the CDR3 reads TGCAGTGCTCTAGCGGGAGGACCCACAGATACGCAGTATTTT. It translates to CSALAGGPTDTQYF.

The V and J genes are TRBV10-3 and TRBJ2-1; no clear D. This CDR3 has 16 residues. In germline, CDR1 is ENHRY, CDR2 SYGVKD. The V end was cut by 2 bases, the J end by 0 bases, with 11 bases between. The CDR3 DNA sequence: TGTGCCATCAGTGAGACCGTGGGCCTCTCCTACAATGAGCAGTTCTTC. This sequence encodes CAISETVGLSYNEQFF.

The sample holds many counts of this clonotype. The rearrangement links TRBV12-3 or TRBV12-4 to TRBJ2-1; 9 bases are shared with TRBD1. The CDR3 covers 17 residues. With 4 bases clipped from V and 3 bases from J, the junction kept 10 bases outside the gene matches. CDR3 sequence reads: CASSSGVGTGYYNEQFF. CDR3 DNA: TGTGCCAGCAGTTCCGGGGTGGGGACAGGGTACTACAATGAGCAGTTCTTC.

Of note for this clonotype: Given a much more abundant clone one base away, this may be a read error. The rearrangement joins TRBV18 to TRBJ2-6; 9 bases are a match to TRBD2. The CDR3 loop spans 18 amino acids. Unmatched junction bases numbered 7, after V lost 2 bases and J lost 2 bases. Germline CDR1 is KGHSH and CDR2 is LQKENI. This CDR3 is CASSPGAGGGPGANVLTF. The CDR3 DNA follows: TGTGCCAGCTCACCAGGGGCGGGAGGGGGCCCTGGGGCCAACGTCCTGACTTTC. Drawing the rest from reference TRBV18 and TRBJ2-6, the complete variable domain is NAGVMQNPRHLVRRRGQEARLRCSPMKGHSHVYWYRQLPEEGLKFMVYLQKENIIDESGMPKERFSAEFPKEGPSILRIQQVVRGDSAAYFCASSPGAGGGPGANVLTFGAGSRLTVL.

This chain joins TRBV30 and TRBJ1-2; D is ambiguous. Deletions cut 1 base from V and 8 bases from J, with 20 bases between. The CDR3 sequence is 15 residues long. Germline loops: CDR1 GTSNPN, CDR2 SVGIG (reference sequence). As DNA, the CDR3 is TGTGCCTGGAGTGCCACCCCCCCCAGGCTTAGGGGCTACACCTTC. Amino acids: CAWSATPPRLRGYTF.

The CDR3 bases are TGTGCCAGCAGCTCCAATCCGACAGGGGAAAACACCATATATTTT. The encoded protein is CASSSNPTGENTIYF. The rearrangement joins TRBV7-9 to TRBJ1-3; 8 nucleotides line up with TRBD1. Germline CDR1 and CDR2: SEHNR and FQNEAQ (reference sequence). The CDR3 sequence is 15 residues long. V lost 4 bases to trimming and J lost 6 bases; unmatched junction nucleotides: 8.

Many counts were recorded for this clonotype. The rearrangement links TRBV24-1 to TRBJ2-2; no clear D. The CDR3 runs to 13 residues. In germline, CDR1 is KGHDR, CDR2 SFDVKD. The V and J ends lost 8 bases and 4 bases respectively, with 10 bases between them. CDR3 protein: CATTRPFTGELFF. The CDR3 bases are TGTGCCACCACTCGACCGTTCACCGGGGAGCTGTTTTTT.

This clonotype was seen ten or more times. The chain has TRBV5-1 and TRBJ2-1; the match to TRBD1 covers 10 bases. The V gene end was trimmed by 5 bases and the J gene end by 8 bases; junction bases not matched to a gene: 7. Germline V gene lookup returns CDR1 SGHRS and CDR2 YFSETQ. The CDR3 is 14 amino acids. CDR3 DNA: TGCGCCAGCAGGTTAAGACAGGGGGCAGATGAGCAGTTCTTC. It specifies CASRLRQGADEQFF.

The gene calls are TRBV4-1 and TRBJ1-2; D unresolved. Trimming left V 1 base short and J 6 bases short, with 15 bases between. This CDR3 region has 15 residues. Germline CDR1 reads MGHRA; CDR2 reads YSYEKL. CDR3 amino acids: CASSQVNPGTDGYTF. CDR3 coding DNA: TGCGCCAGCAGCCAAGTCAACCCGGGAACGGATGGCTACACCTTC.

This clonotype was observed many times. J is TRBJ2-1 and V is TRBV5-8; 10 nucleotides agree with TRBD1. V lost 2 bases to trimming and J lost 2 bases; unmatched junction nucleotides: 4. This CDR3 contains 16 residues. Germline-derived CDR1 and CDR2 are SGHTS and YDEGEE. The DNA for the CDR3 is TGTGCCAGCAGCTTTCGACAGGGGGCCACCTACAATGAGCAGTTCTTC. Translated: CASSFRQGATYNEQFF.

The chain carries TRBV11-2 and TRBJ2-1; TRBD2 might be the D (6 bases). The CDR3 is made up of 16 amino acids. Germline V lookup: CDR1 SGHAT, CDR2 FQNNGV. The V end lost 4 bases, the J end lost 0 bases, and 13 bases lay between the germline ends. CDR3 bases: TGTGCCAGCAGCTCTTTCCGGGGGAGCTCCTACAATGAGCAGTTCTTC. Protein product: CASSSFRGSSYNEQFF.

This clonotype was detected many times. The chain joins TRBV6-2 or TRBV6-3 to TRBJ1-5, with D possibly matching TRBD1 (6 bases). Per the germline V gene, CDR1 is MNHEY and CDR2 is SVGEGT. V was shortened by 5 bases and J by 0 bases, with 17 bases between the two germline ends. This CDR3 comprises 17 residues. In DNA form, the CDR3 reads TGTGCCAGCAGTGACCCGAGACAGGCAGATAGCAATCAGCCCCAGCATTTT. The encoded protein is CASSDPRQADSNQPQHF.